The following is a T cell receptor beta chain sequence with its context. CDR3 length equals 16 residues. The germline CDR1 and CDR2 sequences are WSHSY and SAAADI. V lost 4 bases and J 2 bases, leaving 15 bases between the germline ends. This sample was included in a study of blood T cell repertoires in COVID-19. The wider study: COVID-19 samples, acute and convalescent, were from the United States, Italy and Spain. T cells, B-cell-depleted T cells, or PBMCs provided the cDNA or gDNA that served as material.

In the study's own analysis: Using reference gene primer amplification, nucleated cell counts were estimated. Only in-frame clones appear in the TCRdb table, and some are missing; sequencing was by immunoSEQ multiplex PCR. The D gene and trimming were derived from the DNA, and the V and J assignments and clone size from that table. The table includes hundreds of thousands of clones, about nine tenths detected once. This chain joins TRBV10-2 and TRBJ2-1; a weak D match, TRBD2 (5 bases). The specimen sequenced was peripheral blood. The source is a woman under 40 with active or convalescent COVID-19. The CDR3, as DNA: TGCGCCAGCAGTGCGCTAGCACGTAGTCCCTACAATGAGCAGTTCTTC. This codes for CASSALARSPYNEQFF.